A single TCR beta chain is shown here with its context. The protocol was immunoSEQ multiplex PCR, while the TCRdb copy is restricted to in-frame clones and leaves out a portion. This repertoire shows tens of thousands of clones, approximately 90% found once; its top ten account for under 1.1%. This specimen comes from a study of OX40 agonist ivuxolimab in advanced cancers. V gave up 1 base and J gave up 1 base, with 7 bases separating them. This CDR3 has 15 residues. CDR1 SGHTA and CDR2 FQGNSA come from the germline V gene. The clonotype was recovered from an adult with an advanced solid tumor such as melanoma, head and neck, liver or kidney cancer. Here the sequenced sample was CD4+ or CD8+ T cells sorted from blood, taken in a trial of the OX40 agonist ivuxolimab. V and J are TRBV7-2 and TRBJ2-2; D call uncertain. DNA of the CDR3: TGTGCCAGCAGCTTAGTTCCTAAGAACACCGGGGAGCTGTTTTTT. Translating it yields CASSLVPKNTGELFF.